Below, 17 T cell receptor beta chains from the same sample are listed, as sequenced in a study of CD8+CD57+ T cells in acquired aplastic anemia. The TCR beta profiling, which covered VDJ combination and CDR3 sequence, was carried out using genomic DNA as the template. TCRdb called the reads again in MiXCR, with one record for every CDR3 protein. The sample carries fewer than 200,000 distinct CDR3 sequences, almost 50% recorded once. CD8+CD57+ cell expansion had been shown by flow cytometry in patients chosen for sequencing. Material: sorted CD4+, CD8+, or CD8+CD57+ T cells (not recorded which) from PBMCs. These TCRs come from a human donor with aplastic anemia.

This clonotype turned up a few times. The gene calls are TRBV3-1 and TRBJ1-1; no clear D. V was pared by 0 bases and J by 11 bases, with 10 bases between. The CDR3 consists of 12 residues. CDR1 LGHDT and CDR2 YNNKEL come from the germline V gene (reference sequence). This CDR3 reads CASSQDRVGAFF. The CDR3, as DNA: TGTGCCAGCAGCCAAGATCGCGTTGGGGCTTTCTTT. Variable domain in full (rest from reference TRBV3-1 and TRBJ1-1): DTAVSQTPKYLVTQMGNDKSIKCEQNLGHDTMYWYKQDSKKFLKIMFSYNNKELIINETVPNRFSPKSPDKAHLNLHINSLELGDSAVYFCASSQDRVGAFFGQGTRLTVV.

The gene calls are TRBV29-1 and TRBJ1-5; D perhaps matches TRBD1 (5 bases). The V end was cut by 4 bases, the J end by 2 bases, with 12 bases between. Germline CDR1 is SQVTM and CDR2 is ANQGSEA. The CDR3 length is 14 residues. CDR3 sequence: CSVAMGLGNQPQHF. Here the CDR3 DNA reads TGCAGCGTTGCAATGGGGCTCGGCAATCAGCCCCAGCATTTT. Full variable domain (rest looked up from reference TRBV29-1 and TRBJ1-5): SAVISQKPSRDICQRGTSLTIQCQVDSQVTMMFWYRQQPGQSLTLIATANQGSEATYESGFVIDKFPISRPNLTFSTLTVSNMSPEDSSIYLCSVAMGLGNQPQHFGDGTRLSIL.

This clonotype has at least ten counts. The chain joins TRBV12-3 or TRBV12-4 to TRBJ1-5, with D possibly matching TRBD1 (5 bases). The CDR3 contains 13 residues. With 2 bases removed from V and 7 bases from J, the gap between germline ends came to 9 bases. In DNA, the CDR3 is TGTGCCAGCAGTTTACAGGGTGGGCAGCCCCAGCATTTT. It yields the protein CASSLQGGQPQHF.

This clonotype showed up many times. This rearrangement joins TRBV9 to TRBJ1-3, with D maybe TRBD1 (6 bases). This CDR3 is built from 17 residues. V was clipped by 0 bases and J by 0 bases, with 13 bases between them. The germline gives CDR1 SGDLS, CDR2 YYNGEE. CDR3 sequence (DNA): TGTGCCAGCAGCGTAGGATGGGGGGCCTACTCTGGAAACACCATATATTTT. Protein sequence: CASSVGWGAYSGNTIYF. The whole variable domain, filled in from reference TRBV9 and TRBJ1-3, reads DSGVTQTPKHLITATGQRVTLRCSPRSGDLSVYWYQQSLDQGLQFLIQYYNGEERAKGNILERFSAQQFPDLHSELNLSSLELGDSALYFCASSVGWGAYSGNTIYFGEGSWLTVV.

The CDR3 here is CSVADRVSSYEQYF. The CDR3 DNA reads as TGCAGCGTTGCCGACAGGGTGAGCTCCTACGAGCAGTACTTC. The chain links TRBV29-1 to TRBJ2-7; 7 bases agree with TRBD1. With V trimmed by 4 bases and J by 0 bases, 6 bases remained unmatched. The CDR3 totals 14 residues. Per germline, CDR1 SQVTM and CDR2 ANQGSEA.

V usage is TRBV7-9 and J usage is TRBJ2-7; the match to TRBD1 covers 7 bases. V trimming: 0 bases; J trimming: 4 bases; junction bases outside the gene matches: 3. The CDR3 is made up of 14 amino acids. The V gene's germline CDR1 is SEHNR and CDR2 FQNEAQ (reference sequence). The CDR3 protein is CASSLAQTGYEQYF. The CDR3 coding sequence is TGTGCCAGCAGCTTAGCGCAGACAGGGTACGAGCAGTACTTC.

This sequence joins TRBV24-1 and TRBJ1-5; TRBD1 might be the D (5 bases). Trimming stripped 3 bases from V and 3 bases from J, with 11 bases between. The length of the CDR3 is 15 residues. Germline V gives CDR1 KGHDR, CDR2 SFDVKD. The CDR3: CATSDRQGPNQPQHF. In DNA form, the CDR3 reads TGTGCCACCAGTGATAGGCAGGGCCCCAATCAGCCCCAGCATTTT.

This rearrangement joins TRBV10-1 to TRBJ1-4; D gene unclear. V was cut by 0 bases and J by 7 bases, with 6 bases left in between. CDR1 WNHNN and CDR2 SYGVQD come from the germline V gene (reference sequence). The CDR3 covers 13 residues. The CDR3 reads CASSESNAEKLFF. In DNA form, the CDR3 reads TGCGCCAGCAGTGAGTCGAACGCTGAAAAACTGTTTTTT.

The V gene is TRBV24-1, the J gene TRBJ1-2; TRBD1 aligns across 10 bases. This CDR3 has 15 amino acids. Trimming removed 4 bases from V and 6 bases from J; junction bases left unmatched: 7. Germline CDR1 is KGHDR and CDR2 is SFDVKD. The CDR3: CATSDPTTGGHGYTF. CDR3 DNA sequence: TGTGCCACCAGTGACCCCACGACAGGGGGCCATGGCTACACCTTC.

This clonotype was seen repeatedly, ten times or more. CDR3 bases: TGTGCCAGCAGCACCCGATTCTACGAGCAGTACTTC. It codes for CASSTRFYEQYF. This sequence joins TRBV3-1 and TRBJ2-7; D is uncertain. This CDR3 is 12 amino acids long. The V end lost 5 bases, the J end lost 3 bases, and 8 bases lay between the germline ends. CDR1 LGHDT and CDR2 YNNKEL come from the germline V gene (reference sequence).

The chain links TRBV10-3 to TRBJ2-7, with a weak D call TRBD1 (5 bases). V was cut by 6 bases and J by 4 bases, with 10 bases left in between. The CDR3 is made up of 12 amino acids. CDR1 and CDR2 from the germline V gene are ENHRY and SYGVKD. The CDR3 sequence: CAISPGYYEQYF. DNA for the CDR3: TGTGCCATCAGCCCAGGGTATTACGAGCAGTACTTC.

The gene calls are TRBV29-1 and TRBJ2-1, with a tentative D call TRBD2 (5 bases). V shed 6 bases and J shed 11 bases, with 14 bases lying between them. The germline gives CDR1 SQVTM, CDR2 ANQGSEA. CDR3 size: 11 residues. The CDR3 region is CSVLTSYQQFF. Here the CDR3 DNA reads TGCAGCGTCCTTACTAGTTATCAGCAGTTCTTC.

The chain links TRBV24-1 to TRBJ2-3, with a possible D match to TRBD1 (6 bases). Germline V gene sequence: CDR1 KGHDR, CDR2 SFDVKD. The CDR3 sequence is 15 residues long. Trimming took 3 bases from V and 4 from J, leaving 13 bases between them. The CDR3 nucleotides are TGTGCCACCAGTGATCCCACAGGGTGGGCAGATACGCAGTATTTT. Its translation: CATSDPTGWADTQYF.

V is TRBV20-1 and J is TRBJ2-7; D could derive from TRBD1 or TRBD2 (5 bases each). V was clipped by 3 bases and J by 5 bases, with 26 bases between them. CDR3 length: 17 amino acids. Looked up from germline, CDR1 is DFQATT and CDR2 is SNEGSKA (reference sequence). CDR3 in amino acids: CSASGDREWGLFDEQYF. In DNA form, the CDR3 reads TGCAGTGCTAGTGGTGATCGGGAATGGGGCTTGTTCGACGAGCAGTACTTC.

The chain recombines TRBV4-1 with TRBJ1-5, with D uncertain. CDR3 length equals 16 residues. The germline V and J ends were trimmed by 1 base and 1 base, with 11 bases remaining between them. Per the germline V gene, CDR1 is MGHRA and CDR2 is YSYEKL. The CDR3 loop is CASSQGPEVSNQPQHF. The CDR3 bases are TGCGCCAGCAGCCAAGGTCCAGAGGTCAGCAATCAGCCCCAGCATTTT.

The chain recombines TRBV19 with TRBJ1-6; 9 nucleotides line up with TRBD1. The CDR3 contains 16 residues. J lost 7 bases, V lost 9 bases, and 13 bases had no gene match. Germline lookup yields CDR1 LNHDA and CDR2 SQIVND (reference sequence). The CDR3 coding sequence is TGTGCCAGCAACACTTGGGGGACAGGGAGAAATTCACCCCTCCACTTT. Its protein is CASNTWGTGRNSPLHF.

The CDR3 DNA is TGTGCCAGCAGTCTCAAAGGAGGGACCCAGTACTTC. The encoded protein is CASSLKGGTQYF. The chain combines TRBV19 with TRBJ2-5; D might be TRBD2 (5 bases). The ends were cut back, 9 bases at V and 7 bases at J, with 15 bases in the middle. Germline CDR1 LNHDA, CDR2 SQIVND (reference sequence). The CDR3 totals 12 residues.